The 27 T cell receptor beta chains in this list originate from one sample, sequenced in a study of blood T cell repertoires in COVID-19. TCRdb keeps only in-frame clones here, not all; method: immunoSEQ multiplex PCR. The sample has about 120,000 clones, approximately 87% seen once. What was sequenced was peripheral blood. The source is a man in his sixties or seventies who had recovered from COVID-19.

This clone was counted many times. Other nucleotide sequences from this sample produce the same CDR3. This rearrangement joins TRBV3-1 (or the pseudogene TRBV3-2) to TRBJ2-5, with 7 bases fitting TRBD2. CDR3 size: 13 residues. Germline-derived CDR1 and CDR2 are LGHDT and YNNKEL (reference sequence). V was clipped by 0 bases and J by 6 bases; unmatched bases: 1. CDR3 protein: CASSQEGGKTQYF. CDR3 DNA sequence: TGTGCCAGCAGCCAAGAGGGAGGGAAGACCCAGTACTTC.

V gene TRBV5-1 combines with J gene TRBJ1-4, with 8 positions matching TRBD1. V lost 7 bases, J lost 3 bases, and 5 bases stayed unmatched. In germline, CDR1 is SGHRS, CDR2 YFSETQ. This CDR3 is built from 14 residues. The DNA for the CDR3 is TGCGCCAGCGCCCGGGACAGGCCTAATGAAAAACTGTTTTTT. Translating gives CASARDRPNEKLFF.

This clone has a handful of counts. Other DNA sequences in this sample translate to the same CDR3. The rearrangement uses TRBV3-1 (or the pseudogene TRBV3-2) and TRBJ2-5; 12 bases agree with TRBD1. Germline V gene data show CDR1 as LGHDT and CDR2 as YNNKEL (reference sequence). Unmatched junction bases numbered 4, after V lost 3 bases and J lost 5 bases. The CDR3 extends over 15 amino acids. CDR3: CASSHWDRGPETQYF. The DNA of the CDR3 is TGTGCCAGCAGCCATTGGGACAGGGGGCCGGAGACCCAGTACTTC.

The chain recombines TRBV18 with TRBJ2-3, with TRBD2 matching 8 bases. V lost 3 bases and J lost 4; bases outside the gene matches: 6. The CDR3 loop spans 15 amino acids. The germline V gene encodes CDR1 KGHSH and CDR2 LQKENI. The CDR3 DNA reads TGTGCCAGCTCACCGCGAGCGGGAGAAGCAGATACGCAGTATTTT. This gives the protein CASSPRAGEADTQYF.

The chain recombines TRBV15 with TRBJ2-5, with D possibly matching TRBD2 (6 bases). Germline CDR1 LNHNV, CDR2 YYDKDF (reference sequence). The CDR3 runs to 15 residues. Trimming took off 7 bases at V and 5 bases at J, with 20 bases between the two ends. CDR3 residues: CATTPTVTRGETQYF. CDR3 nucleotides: TGTGCCACCACCCCGACAGTTACCCGGGGGGAGACCCAGTACTTC.

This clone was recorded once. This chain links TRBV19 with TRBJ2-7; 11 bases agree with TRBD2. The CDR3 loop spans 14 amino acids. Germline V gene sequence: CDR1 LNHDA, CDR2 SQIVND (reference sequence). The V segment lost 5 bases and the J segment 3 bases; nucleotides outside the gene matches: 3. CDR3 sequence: CASSVGTSGYEQYF. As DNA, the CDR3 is TGTGCCAGTAGTGTTGGGACTAGCGGCTACGAGCAGTACTTC.

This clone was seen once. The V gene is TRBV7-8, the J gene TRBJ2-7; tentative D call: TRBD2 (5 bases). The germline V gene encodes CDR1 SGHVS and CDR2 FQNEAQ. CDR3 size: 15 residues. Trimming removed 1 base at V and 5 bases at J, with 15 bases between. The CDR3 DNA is TGTGCCAGCAGCTTAGTGGTGGGAGTTTTCGACGAGCAGTACTTC. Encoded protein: CASSLVVGVFDEQYF.

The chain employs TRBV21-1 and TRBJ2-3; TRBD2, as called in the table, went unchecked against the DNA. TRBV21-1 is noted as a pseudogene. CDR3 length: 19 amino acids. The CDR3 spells CASSPHPGLAGGRADTQYF. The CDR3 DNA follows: TGTGCCAGCAGCCCACACCCTGGACTAGCGGGGGGGCGCGCAGATACGCAGTATTTT.

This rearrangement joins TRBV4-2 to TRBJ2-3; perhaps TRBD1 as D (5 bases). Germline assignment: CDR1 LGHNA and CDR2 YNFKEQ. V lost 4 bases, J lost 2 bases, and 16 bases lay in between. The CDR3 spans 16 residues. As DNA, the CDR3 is TGTGCCAGCAGCCCCAAGACTCAGGGTTTCACAGATACGCAGTATTTT. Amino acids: CASSPKTQGFTDTQYF.

CDR3 in amino acids: CASSFSGPPYEQYF. The CDR3 bases are TGTGCCAGCAGTTTTAGCGGGCCTCCCTACGAGCAGTACTTC. J is TRBJ2-7 and V is TRBV28, with 7 bases lining up with TRBD2. This CDR3 is 14 amino acids long. The germline gives CDR1 MDHEN, CDR2 SYDVKM. J was trimmed by 2 bases and V by 3 bases; bases with no gene match: 4.

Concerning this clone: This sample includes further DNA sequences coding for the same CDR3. CDR3 bases: TGTGCCAGCAGATTGACAGGTTCTAATTCACCCCTCCACTTT. Amino acid sequence: CASRLTGSNSPLHF. The V and J genes are TRBV6-5 and TRBJ1-6; D possibly corresponds to TRBD1 (6 bases). The V end lost 6 bases, the J end lost 6 bases, and 12 bases lay between the germline ends. The CDR3 spans 14 residues. Germline CDR1 and CDR2: MNHEY and SVGAGI.

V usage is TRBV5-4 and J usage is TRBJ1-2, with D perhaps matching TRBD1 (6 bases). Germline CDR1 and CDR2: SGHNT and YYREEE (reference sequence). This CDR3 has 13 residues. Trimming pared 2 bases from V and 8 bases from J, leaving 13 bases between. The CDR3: CASSFITGSGYTF. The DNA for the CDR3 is TGTGCCAGCAGCTTTATCACAGGGTCGGGCTACACCTTC.

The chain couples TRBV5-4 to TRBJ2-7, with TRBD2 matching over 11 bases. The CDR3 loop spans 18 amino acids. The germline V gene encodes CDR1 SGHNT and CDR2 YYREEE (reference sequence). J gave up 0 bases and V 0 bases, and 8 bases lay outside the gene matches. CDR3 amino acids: CASSLVASGGWSSYEQYF. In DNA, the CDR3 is TGTGCCAGCAGCTTGGTTGCTAGCGGGGGGTGGAGCTCCTACGAGCAGTACTTC.

The CDR3 sequence is CASSYSGEGADTQYF. The CDR3 DNA follows: TGTGCCAGCAGTTACTCGGGGGAGGGGGCAGATACGCAGTATTTT. The chain combines TRBV6-5 with TRBJ2-3, with D maybe TRBD2 (7 bases). In germline, CDR1 is MNHEY, CDR2 SVGAGI. This CDR3 has 15 residues. V lost 0 bases and J lost 4, with 11 bases in between.

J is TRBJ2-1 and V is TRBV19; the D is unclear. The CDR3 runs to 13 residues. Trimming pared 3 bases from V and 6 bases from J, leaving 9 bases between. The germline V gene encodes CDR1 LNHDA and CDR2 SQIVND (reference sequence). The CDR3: CASSIVRSNEQFF. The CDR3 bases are TGTGCCAGTAGTATCGTCCGCAGCAATGAGCAGTTCTTC.

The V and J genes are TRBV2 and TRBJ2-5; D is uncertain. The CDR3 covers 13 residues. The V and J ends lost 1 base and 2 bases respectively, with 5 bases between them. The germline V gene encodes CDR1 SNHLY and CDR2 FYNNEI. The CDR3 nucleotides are TGTGCCAGCAGTGAAGGCGTTCAAGAGACCCAGTACTTC. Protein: CASSEGVQETQYF.

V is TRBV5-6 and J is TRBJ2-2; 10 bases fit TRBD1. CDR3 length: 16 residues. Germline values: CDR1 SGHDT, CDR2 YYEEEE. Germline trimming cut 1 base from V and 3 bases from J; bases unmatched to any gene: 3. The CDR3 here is CASSLPGTGDTGELFF. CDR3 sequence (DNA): TGTGCCAGCAGCTTGCCAGGGACAGGGGACACCGGGGAGCTGTTTTTT.

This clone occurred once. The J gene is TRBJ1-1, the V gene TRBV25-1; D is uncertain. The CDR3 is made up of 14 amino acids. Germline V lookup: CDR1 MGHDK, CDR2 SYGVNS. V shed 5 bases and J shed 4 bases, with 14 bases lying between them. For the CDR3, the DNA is TGTGCCAGCAGTAACATGGGCGACGGCACTGAAGCTTTCTTT. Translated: CASSNMGDGTEAFF.

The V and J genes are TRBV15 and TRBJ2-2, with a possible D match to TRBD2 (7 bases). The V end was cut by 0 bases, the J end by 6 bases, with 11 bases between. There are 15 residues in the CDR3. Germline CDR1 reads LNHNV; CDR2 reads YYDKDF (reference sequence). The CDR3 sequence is CATSRDGRGAGELFF. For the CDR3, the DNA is TGTGCCACCAGCAGAGATGGGAGGGGGGCCGGGGAGCTGTTTTTT.

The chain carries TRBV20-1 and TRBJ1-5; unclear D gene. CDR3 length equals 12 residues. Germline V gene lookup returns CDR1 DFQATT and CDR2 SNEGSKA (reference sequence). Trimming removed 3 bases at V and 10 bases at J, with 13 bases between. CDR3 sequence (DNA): TGCAGTGCTAGTACCCGGTGGGCCCCCCAGCATTTT. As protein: CSASTRWAPQHF.

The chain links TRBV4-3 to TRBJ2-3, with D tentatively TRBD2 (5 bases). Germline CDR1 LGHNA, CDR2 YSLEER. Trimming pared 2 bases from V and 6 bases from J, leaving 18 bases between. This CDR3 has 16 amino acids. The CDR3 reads CASSQRFRGAADTQYF. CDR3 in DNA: TGCGCCAGCAGCCAACGCTTTCGGGGAGCTGCGGATACGCAGTATTTT.

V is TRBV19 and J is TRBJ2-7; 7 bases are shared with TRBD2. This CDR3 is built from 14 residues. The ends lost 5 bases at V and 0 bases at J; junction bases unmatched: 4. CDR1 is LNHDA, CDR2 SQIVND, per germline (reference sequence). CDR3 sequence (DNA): TGTGCCAGTAGTCGGGAGGACTACTCCTACGAGCAGTACTTC. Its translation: CASSREDYSYEQYF.

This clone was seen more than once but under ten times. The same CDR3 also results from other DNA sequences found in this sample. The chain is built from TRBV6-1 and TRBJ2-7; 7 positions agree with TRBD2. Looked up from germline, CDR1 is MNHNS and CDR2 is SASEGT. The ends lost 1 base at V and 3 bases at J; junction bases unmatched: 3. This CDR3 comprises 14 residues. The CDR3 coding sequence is TGTGCCAGCAGTGAAGTCGGGGGGAGCTACGAGCAGTACTTC. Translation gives CASSEVGGSYEQYF.

CDR3 sequence (DNA): TGTGCCAGCAGCCGGTGGAGCTCCTACAATGAGCAGTTCTTC. It is translated as CASSRWSSYNEQFF. This chain connects TRBV27 to TRBJ2-1; no firm D call. Per germline, CDR1 MNHEY and CDR2 SMNVEV (reference sequence). This CDR3 is built from 14 residues. V was trimmed by 6 bases and J by 0 bases, leaving 9 bases between them.

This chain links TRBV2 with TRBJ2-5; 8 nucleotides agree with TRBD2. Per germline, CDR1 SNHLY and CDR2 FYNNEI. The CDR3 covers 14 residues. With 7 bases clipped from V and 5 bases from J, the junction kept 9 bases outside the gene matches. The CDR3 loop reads CASIFGGAKETQYF. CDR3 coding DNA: TGTGCCAGCATCTTCGGGGGGGCCAAGGAGACCCAGTACTTC.

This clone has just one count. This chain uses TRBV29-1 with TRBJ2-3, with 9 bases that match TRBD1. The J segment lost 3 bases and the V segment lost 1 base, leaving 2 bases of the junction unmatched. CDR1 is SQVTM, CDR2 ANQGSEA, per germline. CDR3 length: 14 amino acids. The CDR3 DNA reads TGCAGCGTTGAAGGGGGGACAGGGACAGATACGCAGTATTTT. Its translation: CSVEGGTGTDTQYF.

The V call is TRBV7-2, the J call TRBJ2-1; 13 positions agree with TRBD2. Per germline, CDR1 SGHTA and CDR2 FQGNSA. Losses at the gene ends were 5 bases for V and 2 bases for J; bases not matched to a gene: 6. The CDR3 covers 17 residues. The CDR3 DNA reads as TGTGCCAGCAGCCCACGAGGACTAGCGGGGGCCTACAATGAGCAGTTCTTC. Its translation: CASSPRGLAGAYNEQFF. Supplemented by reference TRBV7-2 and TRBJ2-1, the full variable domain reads GAGVSQSPSNKVTEKGKDVELRCDPISGHTALYWYRQSLGQGLEFLIYFQGNSAPDKSGLPSDRFSAERTGGSVSTLTIQRTQQEDSAVYLCASSPRGLAGAYNEQFFGPGTRLTVL.